Listed here are 8 T cell receptor beta chains from one sample, sequenced in a study of T cell changes during pregnancy in multiple sclerosis (dated 2019 in TCRdb). The library was generated by the immunoSEQ multiplex PCR assay. The table comes from immuneACCESS by way of TCRdb, which keeps in-frame sequences with V and J called. Part of the clones is missing from these tables; in studies checked, under half for an unresolved V gene and the rest for unknown reasons. A total of roughly 43,000 clones appear in this sample, 90% to 95% of them only once. The top ten hold around 0.58% of the sample. The source material was CD4+ T cells from peripheral blood mononuclear cells, sampled in the third trimester of pregnancy. The receptors derive from a female donor with multiple sclerosis, enrolled in a pregnancy study.

The sample holds one count of this clone. The rearrangement uses TRBV19 and TRBJ2-2; D ambiguous. This CDR3 comprises 12 residues. Trimming removed 5 bases from V and 5 bases from J, with 6 bases in between. Germline V lookup: CDR1 LNHDA, CDR2 SQIVND (reference sequence). CDR3 protein: CASSPFTGELFF. Here the CDR3 DNA reads TGTGCCAGTAGTCCCTTTACCGGGGAGCTGTTTTTT.

The chain carries TRBV7-9 and TRBJ1-1; D is perhaps TRBD1 (6 bases). Germline CDR1 SEHNR, CDR2 FQNEAQ (reference sequence). This CDR3 contains 14 residues. Between the trimmed V and J ends, which lost 4 bases and 3 bases, there was a span of 12 bases. The CDR3 sequence: CASSSQGSYTEAFF. CDR3 in DNA: TGTGCCAGCAGCTCACAGGGTAGTTACACTGAAGCTTTCTTT.

The V and J genes are TRBV9 and TRBJ2-1; 8 positions match TRBD2. V gave up 2 bases and J gave up 8 bases; unmatched junction bases: 15. This CDR3 comprises 17 residues. The germline CDR1 and CDR2 sequences are SGDLS and YYNGEE. The DNA for the CDR3 is TGTGCCAGCAGCGTGGCGGGGGGAACATATGGACCCCATGAGCAGTTCTTC. Translated: CASSVAGGTYGPHEQFF.

The chain has TRBV6-1 and TRBJ1-4, with D possibly being TRBD1 (5 bases). V lost 0 bases and J lost 5, with 13 bases in between. CDR1 and CDR2 from the germline V gene are MNHNS and SASEGT. The CDR3 loop spans 16 amino acids. DNA for the CDR3: TGTGCCAGCAGTGAAGCGTGGGGCTCGAAAAATGAAAAACTGTTTTTT. The encoded protein is CASSEAWGSKNEKLFF.

The gene calls are TRBV18 and TRBJ2-7; TRBD1 matches 8 bases. This CDR3 spans 15 amino acids. The V segment lost 4 bases and the J segment 6 bases; nucleotides outside the gene matches: 11. In germline, CDR1 is KGHSH, CDR2 LQKENI. The CDR3 is CASSLGQGNLGEQYF. As DNA, the CDR3 is TGTGCCAGCTCACTCGGACAGGGTAACCTCGGCGAGCAGTACTTC.

The chain uses TRBV28 and TRBJ2-1; the D gene is possibly TRBD2 (6 bases). V lost 5 bases and J 12 bases, leaving 14 bases between the germline ends. CDR1 MDHEN and CDR2 SYDVKM come from the germline V gene. CDR3 length: 12 residues. As DNA, the CDR3 is TGTGCCAGCAGTCCCTCGACTAGTACGCAGTTCTTC. Amino acid sequence: CASSPSTSTQFF.

This rearrangement joins TRBV7-6 to TRBJ1-5; 7 bases match TRBD1. Germline trimming cut 5 bases from V and 1 base from J; bases unmatched to any gene: 5. Germline V gene lookup returns CDR1 SGHVS and CDR2 FNYEAQ. This CDR3 contains 15 residues. The CDR3 nucleotides are TGTGCCAGCAGCGTCGGGACAGCGAGCAATCAGCCCCAGCATTTT. Translation gives CASSVGTASNQPQHF.

V gene TRBV9 combines with J gene TRBJ1-1, with TRBD1 matching 7 bases. CDR1 is SGDLS, CDR2 YYNGEE, per germline. The CDR3 is made up of 14 amino acids. After removal of 0 bases from V and 7 bases from J, the junction contained 6 bases not matched to a gene. The CDR3 sequence is CASSVAGQGDEAFF. CDR3 in DNA: TGTGCCAGCAGCGTAGCTGGGCAGGGGGATGAAGCTTTCTTT.